The sequence of this T cell receptor (beta chain) was determined in a study of OX40 agonist ivuxolimab in advanced cancers. Study details: Prior anti-PD-1, anti-PD-L1 or anti-CTLA-4 therapy did not bar entry, and 30% to 40% had some. Findings and limits, study-wide: Among expanded peripheral T cells, antigen specificity went undetermined. A proportion of nonresponders additionally exhibited low normalized T-cell clonal expansion.

With baseline, cycle 4 day 1, and cycle 7 day 1 as timepoints, blood was sampled. Trimming removed 1 base from V and 4 bases from J; junction bases left unmatched: 6. This CDR3 is built from 17 residues. CDR1 is MGHDK, CDR2 SYGVNS, per germline. TCRdb's table, derived via immunoSEQ multiplex PCR, lists solely in-frame clones and lacks some. Altogether about 7,000 clones are present, 76% being singletons, with the ten largest covering about two fifths. This clone was observed a single time. The antigen is undetermined. Sequencing was performed on CD4+ or CD8+ T cells sorted from blood, taken in a trial of the OX40 agonist ivuxolimab. This receptor was obtained from an adult with an advanced solid tumor such as melanoma, head and neck, liver or kidney cancer. The chain has TRBV25-1 and TRBJ2-3; 12 bases map to TRBD2. The CDR3 nucleotides are TGTGCCAGCAGTGAATGGGCTAGCGGGAGGGGGGCAGATACGCAGTATTTT. Residues: CASSEWASGRGADTQYF.